These 28 T cell receptor beta chains came from one sample sequenced in a study of OX40 agonist ivuxolimab in advanced cancers. Some clones are missing from TCRdb's copy, which holds only in-frame ones; the method was immunoSEQ multiplex PCR. The table lists 60,000 or so clones, about 92% of them singletons. Sequenced here: CD4+ or CD8+ T cells sorted from blood, sampled in a trial of the OX40 agonist ivuxolimab. Every receptor here comes from an adult with an advanced solid tumor such as melanoma, head and neck, liver or kidney cancer.

The V gene is TRBV7-9, the J gene TRBJ2-7; the match to TRBD1 covers 9 bases. Looked up from germline, CDR1 is SEHNR and CDR2 is FQNEAQ (reference sequence). V dropped 5 bases and J dropped 3; count of bases not matched to a gene: 5. The CDR3 totals 14 residues. CDR3 sequence (DNA): TGTGCCAGCAGCAGGATGGGACAGGGCTACGAGCAGTACTTC. Translated, it gives CASSRMGQGYEQYF.

V is TRBV7-8 and J is TRBJ2-1; TRBD2 aligns across 9 bases. J lost 4 bases, V lost 1 base, and 5 bases had no gene match. This CDR3 comprises 16 residues. Looked up from germline, CDR1 is SGHVS and CDR2 is FQNEAQ. The CDR3 region is CASSLVGGRVYNEQFF. DNA for the CDR3: TGTGCCAGCAGCTTAGTGGGCGGGAGGGTATACAATGAGCAGTTCTTC.

The rearrangement uses TRBV4-3 and TRBJ1-1, with D uncertain. Germline V gene lookup returns CDR1 LGHNA and CDR2 YSLEER. The V end was cut by 0 bases, the J end by 1 base, with 9 bases between. The length of the CDR3 is 15 residues. CDR3 DNA sequence: TGCGCCAGCAGCCAAGATGGACTGGCGAACACTGAAGCTTTCTTT. This codes for CASSQDGLANTEAFF.

The genes are TRBV18 and TRBJ2-2; D unresolved. CDR1 and CDR2 (germline): KGHSH, LQKENI. The V end was cut by 0 bases, the J end by 5 bases, with 7 bases between. The CDR3 length is 14 residues. The CDR3, as DNA: TGTGCCAGCTCACCACCGCTGGGGACCGGGGAGCTGTTTTTT. Translated, it gives CASSPPLGTGELFF.

The rearrangement joins TRBV19 to TRBJ2-7; D is undetermined. Trimming took 5 bases from V and 1 from J, leaving 9 bases between them. The CDR3 runs to 13 residues. The germline gives CDR1 LNHDA, CDR2 SQIVND (reference sequence). The CDR3 DNA reads TGTGCCAGTAGTTATGCCACATCCTACGAGCAGTACTTC. It encodes CASSYATSYEQYF.

The chain has TRBV27 and TRBJ2-5; D not certain. The V gene lost 6 bases and the J gene lost 5 bases, with 19 bases spanning the gap. The V gene's germline CDR1 is MNHEY and CDR2 SMNVEV (reference sequence). This CDR3 contains 15 residues. In nucleotides, the CDR3 is TGTGCCAGCAGCCCAAGTATCGGGTCTCGGGAGACCCAGTACTTC. The encoded protein is CASSPSIGSRETQYF.

The V and J genes are TRBV19 and TRBJ2-7; TRBD1 agrees at 8 bases. Germline V gives CDR1 LNHDA, CDR2 SQIVND (reference sequence). This CDR3 is built from 14 residues. The V segment lost 3 bases and the J segment 6 bases; nucleotides outside the gene matches: 7. The CDR3 is CASSIGQGEAEQYF. CDR3 in DNA: TGTGCCAGTAGTATCGGACAGGGAGAGGCCGAGCAGTACTTC.

This clone was counted a single time. The J gene is TRBJ1-1, the V gene TRBV11-2; TRBD1 matches at 7 bases. This CDR3 contains 15 residues. V lost 4 bases and J lost 3; bases outside the gene matches: 8. CDR1 and CDR2 (germline): SGHAT, FQNNGV. The CDR3 bases are TGTGCCAGCAGCTCCAGGACAGGCGGGGACACTGAAGCTTTCTTT. This encodes CASSSRTGGDTEAFF.

V gene TRBV6-5 combines with J gene TRBJ1-2, with D perhaps matching TRBD1 (5 bases). This CDR3 is 16 amino acids long. Germline-derived CDR1 and CDR2 are MNHEY and SVGAGI. The V end was cut by 2 bases, the J end by 6 bases, with 19 bases between. CDR3 sequence: CASSYHAGRPEDGYTF. CDR3 bases: TGTGCCAGCAGTTACCATGCAGGGAGGCCGGAAGATGGCTACACCTTC.

Points on this clone: An end of the junction differs from the germline gene, which may be a read error. The V gene is TRBV27, the J gene TRBJ2-5, with D possibly matching TRBD2 (6 bases). The germline CDR1 and CDR2 sequences are MNHEY and SMNVEV (reference sequence). The CDR3 loop spans 12 amino acids. The DNA of the CDR3 is TGTGCCGGCAGTGATCCGGGGGAGGCCCAGTACTTC. This gives the protein CAGSDPGEAQYF.

The chain joins TRBV29-1 to TRBJ2-7; D not resolved. Trimming stripped 4 bases from V and 4 bases from J, with 11 bases between. Germline values: CDR1 SQVTM, CDR2 ANQGSEA. CDR3 size: 12 residues. CDR3 sequence (DNA): TGCAGCGTTGTTTATTTAGGTTACGAGCAGTACTTC. It specifies CSVVYLGYEQYF.

The chain links TRBV6-5 to TRBJ1-4; D remains unclear. Deletions cut 9 bases from V and 3 bases from J, with 11 bases between. The CDR3 sequence is 13 residues long. The germline gives CDR1 MNHEY, CDR2 SVGAGI. The CDR3 reads CASHSGSNEKLFF. CDR3 coding DNA: TGTGCCAGTCACAGCGGATCTAATGAAAAACTGTTTTTT.

This clone occurred once. This chain connects TRBV5-1 to TRBJ1-5, with 7 bases fitting TRBD1. The V segment lost 4 bases and the J segment 5 bases; nucleotides outside the gene matches: 9. Germline CDR1 is SGHRS and CDR2 is YFSETQ. The CDR3 spans 15 residues. CDR3 sequence (DNA): TGCGCCAGCAGCATCACCGGGACAGAGCATCAGCCCCAGCATTTT. As protein: CASSITGTEHQPQHF.

The chain recombines TRBV13 with TRBJ2-7, with D possibly matching TRBD2 (6 bases). CDR3 length: 15 amino acids. Germline V gene data show CDR1 as PRHDT and CDR2 as FYEKMQ (reference sequence). V lost 4 bases and J 0 bases, leaving 13 bases between the germline ends. CDR3 in amino acids: CASSSTGESSYEQYF. Here the CDR3 DNA reads TGTGCCAGCAGCTCAACGGGAGAGAGCTCCTACGAGCAGTACTTC.

The chain links TRBV21-1 to TRBJ1-1; TRBD1, the table's D call, lacks a check against the DNA. TRBV21-1 is a documented pseudogene. CDR3 length equals 12 residues. DNA for the CDR3: TGTGCCAGCAGCAACGGGACAGGGGAAGCTTTCTTT. Its protein product is CASSNGTGEAFF.

This rearrangement joins TRBV6-6 to TRBJ2-5; D perhaps matches TRBD2 (6 bases). Trimming removed 2 bases at V and 2 bases at J, with 6 bases between. The CDR3 totals 13 residues. The V gene's germline CDR1 is MNHNY and CDR2 SVGAGI (reference sequence). DNA of the CDR3: TGTGCCAGCAGTTACGGGGGGCAAGAGACCCAGTACTTC. Protein product: CASSYGGQETQYF.

V is TRBV14 and J is TRBJ2-1, with D unclear. This CDR3 comprises 11 residues. V lost 3 bases and J lost 7, with 4 bases in between. CDR1 and CDR2 from the germline V gene are SGHDN and FVKESK. The CDR3 nucleotides read TGTGCCAGCAGCCATGGGAATGAGCAGTTCTTC. Translated: CASSHGNEQFF.

The chain couples TRBV7-9 to TRBJ2-7; D not certain. The CDR3 runs 13 residues. Germline values: CDR1 SEHNR, CDR2 FQNEAQ (reference sequence). The V end lost 1 base, the J end lost 6 bases, and 10 bases lay between the germline ends. CDR3 DNA sequence: TGTGCCAGCAGCTTAGGGGTAGGGCCCGAGCAGTACTTC. It specifies CASSLGVGPEQYF. Combining the CDR3 with reference TRBV7-9 and TRBJ2-7 gives the whole variable domain DTGVSQNPRHKITKRGQNVTFRCDPISEHNRLYWYRQTLGQGPEFLTYFQNEAQLEKSRLLSDRFSAERPKGSFSTLEIQRTEQGDSAMYLCASSLGVGPEQYFGPGTRLTVT.

This sequence joins TRBV27 and TRBJ1-5; tentative D call: TRBD1 (5 bases). This CDR3 region has 13 residues. The germline V gene encodes CDR1 MNHEY and CDR2 SMNVEV (reference sequence). Trimming took off 0 bases at V and 7 bases at J, with 7 bases between the two ends. CDR3 residues: CASSLSTGQPQHF. The CDR3, as DNA: TGTGCCAGCAGTTTATCTACAGGACAGCCCCAGCATTTT.

The V call is TRBV19, the J call TRBJ2-3; D is unresolved. The germline V and J ends were trimmed by 9 bases and 6 bases, with 7 bases remaining between them. Germline CDR1 reads LNHDA; CDR2 reads SQIVND (reference sequence). The CDR3 has 10 amino acids. The CDR3 sequence is CASLGDTQYF. As DNA, the CDR3 is TGTGCCAGCCTTGGGGATACGCAGTATTTT.

This chain links TRBV15 with TRBJ1-3; tentative D call: TRBD1 (5 bases). CDR3 size: 16 residues. V was shortened by 3 bases and J by 1 base, with 13 bases between the two germline ends. CDR1 is LNHNV and CDR2 is YYDKDF in the germline V gene (reference sequence). Written as DNA, the CDR3 is TGTGCCACCAGCAGGGACGGGACGGAGTCTGGAAACACCATATATTTT. Its protein is CATSRDGTESGNTIYF.

The chain has TRBV7-6 and TRBJ2-7; D not certain. Germline lookup yields CDR1 SGHVS and CDR2 FNYEAQ. With 4 bases removed from V and 2 bases from J, the gap between germline ends came to 15 bases. The CDR3 is made up of 15 amino acids. This CDR3 reads CASSSPSRATYEQYF. The CDR3 region has the DNA TGTGCCAGCAGCTCTCCGAGTAGGGCAACCTACGAGCAGTACTTC.

The chain carries TRBV30 and TRBJ1-4; D gene unclear. This CDR3 has 14 amino acids. Trimming took 8 bases from V and 0 from J, leaving 13 bases between them. Germline lookup yields CDR1 GTSNPN and CDR2 SVGIG (reference sequence). The CDR3 DNA follows: TGTGCCCCACCAAAGGGTGCAACTAATGAAAAACTGTTTTTT. Translation: CAPPKGATNEKLFF. The full variable domain, rest sourced from reference TRBV30 and TRBJ1-4, is SQTIHQWPATLVQPVGSPLSLECTVEGTSNPNLYWYRQAAGRGLQLLFYSVGIGQISSEVPQNLSASRPQDRQFILSSKKLLLSDSGFYLCAPPKGATNEKLFFGSGTQLSVL.

This chain connects TRBV6-5 to TRBJ2-1; D ambiguous. The CDR3 is 13 residues long. Germline V gene sequence: CDR1 MNHEY, CDR2 SVGAGI. The V and J ends lost 4 bases and 5 bases respectively, with 9 bases between them. This chain's CDR3 is CASSLAVNNEQFF. The CDR3 DNA reads as TGTGCCAGCAGTTTGGCGGTAAACAATGAGCAGTTCTTC.

The J gene is TRBJ1-2, the V gene TRBV2; D uncertain. This CDR3 comprises 11 residues. Germline V lookup: CDR1 SNHLY, CDR2 FYNNEI. V was clipped by 3 bases and J by 5 bases, with 4 bases between them. CDR3 nucleotides: TGTGCCAGCAGTGAGACGTATGGCTACACCTTC. It is translated as CASSETYGYTF.

This clone showed up just a few times. The J gene is TRBJ2-7, the V gene TRBV15; 7 bases map to TRBD1. Trimming cost V 5 bases and J 1 base; bases outside gene matches: 5. The CDR3 is 14 residues long. Looked up from germline, CDR1 is LNHNV and CDR2 is YYDKDF (reference sequence). CDR3 DNA sequence: TGTGCCACCAGCCCCGGGACAGATTCCTACGAGCAGTACTTC. Residues: CATSPGTDSYEQYF.

This chain's CDR3 is CASSSLGTGGGETQYF. The CDR3 DNA follows: TGCGCCAGCAGCTCGTTAGGGACAGGGGGCGGCGAGACCCAGTACTTC. This sequence joins TRBV5-1 and TRBJ2-5; 12 bases map to TRBD1. The CDR3 has 16 amino acids. CDR1 and CDR2 (germline): SGHRS, YFSETQ. V shed 3 bases and J 5 bases; nucleotides not matched to a gene: 8.

The CDR3 DNA follows: TGTGCCAGCAGCTTGATTTACCAGGGACGCGAGCAGTACTTC. This sequence encodes CASSLIYQGREQYF. The chain couples TRBV5-6 to TRBJ2-7; the D call may be TRBD1 or TRBD2 (5 bases each). This CDR3 has 14 residues. Germline V lookup: CDR1 SGHDT, CDR2 YYEEEE. Between the trimmed V and J ends, which lost 1 base and 6 bases, there was a span of 14 bases.